This TCR beta chain stems from a study of T cell repertoires in cytomegalovirus infection. Study in general: Carrying CMV and the relevant HLA type showed in public TCR beta signatures. Study-wide results and caveats: Dominating the ex vivo response were HLA-C-restricted CMV-specific TCR beta clonotypes. Cumulative public TCR beta family frequency identified carriers of CMV plus the relevant HLA.

This clonotype has at least ten counts. Its antigen is unidentified. The germline V and J ends were trimmed by 3 bases and 0 bases, with 2 bases remaining between them. This CDR3 is 12 amino acids long. Germline V CDR1 and CDR2: SGHTA, FQGNSA. In TCRdb, the reads were re-called with MiXCR into one record per CDR3 protein. Among some 120,000 distinct CDR3 sequences, roughly a tenth were seen once, and the ten largest hold roughly 31%. J is TRBJ1-1 and V is TRBV7-2; D unresolved. This TCR derives from a human donor in good health (CMV status not recorded). Some clones in this sample may be carry-over from other donors' samples. The sample taken for sequencing was PBMCs, sequenced either directly or after in vitro stimulation (not recorded which). Here the CDR3 DNA reads TGTGCCAGCAGCTTCCTGAACACTGAAGCTTTCTTT. Residues: CASSFLNTEAFF.